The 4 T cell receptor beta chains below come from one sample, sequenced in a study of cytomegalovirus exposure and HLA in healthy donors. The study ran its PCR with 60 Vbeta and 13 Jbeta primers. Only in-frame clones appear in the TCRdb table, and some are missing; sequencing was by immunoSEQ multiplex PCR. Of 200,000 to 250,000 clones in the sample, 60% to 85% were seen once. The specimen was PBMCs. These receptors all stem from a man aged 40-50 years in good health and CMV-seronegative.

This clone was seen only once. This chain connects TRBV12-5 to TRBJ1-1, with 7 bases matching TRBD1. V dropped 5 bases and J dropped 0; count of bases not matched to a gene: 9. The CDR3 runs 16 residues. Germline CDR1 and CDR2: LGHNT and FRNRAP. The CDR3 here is CASGPGTEQLNTEAFF. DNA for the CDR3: TGTGCTAGTGGTCCCGGGACAGAGCAATTGAACACTGAAGCTTTCTTT.

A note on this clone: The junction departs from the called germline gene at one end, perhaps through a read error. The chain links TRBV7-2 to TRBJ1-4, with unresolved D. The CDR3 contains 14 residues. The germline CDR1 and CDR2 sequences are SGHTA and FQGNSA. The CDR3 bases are TGTGCCAGCAGCTTGGCTAGGCATAATGGAAAACTGTTTTTT. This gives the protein CASSLARHNGKLFF.

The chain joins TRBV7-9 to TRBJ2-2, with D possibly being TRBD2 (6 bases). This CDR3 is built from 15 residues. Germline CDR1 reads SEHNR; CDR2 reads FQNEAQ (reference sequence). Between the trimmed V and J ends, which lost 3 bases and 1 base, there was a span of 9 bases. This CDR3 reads CASSLQGGNTGELFF. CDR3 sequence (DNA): TGTGCCAGCAGCTTGCAGGGAGGGAACACCGGGGAGCTGTTTTTT. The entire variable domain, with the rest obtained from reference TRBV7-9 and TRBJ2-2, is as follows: DTGVSQNPRHKITKRGQNVTFRCDPISEHNRLYWYRQTLGQGPEFLTYFQNEAQLEKSRLLSDRFSAERPKGSFSTLEIQRTEQGDSAMYLCASSLQGGNTGELFFGEGSRLTVL.

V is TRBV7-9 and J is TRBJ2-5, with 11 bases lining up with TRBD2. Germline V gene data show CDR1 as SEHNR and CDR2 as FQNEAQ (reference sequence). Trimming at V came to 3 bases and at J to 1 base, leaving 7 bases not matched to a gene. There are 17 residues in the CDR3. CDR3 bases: TGTGCCAGCAGCTTGGAACTAGCGGGGGCCCCCCAAGAGACCCAGTACTTC. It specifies CASSLELAGAPQETQYF.